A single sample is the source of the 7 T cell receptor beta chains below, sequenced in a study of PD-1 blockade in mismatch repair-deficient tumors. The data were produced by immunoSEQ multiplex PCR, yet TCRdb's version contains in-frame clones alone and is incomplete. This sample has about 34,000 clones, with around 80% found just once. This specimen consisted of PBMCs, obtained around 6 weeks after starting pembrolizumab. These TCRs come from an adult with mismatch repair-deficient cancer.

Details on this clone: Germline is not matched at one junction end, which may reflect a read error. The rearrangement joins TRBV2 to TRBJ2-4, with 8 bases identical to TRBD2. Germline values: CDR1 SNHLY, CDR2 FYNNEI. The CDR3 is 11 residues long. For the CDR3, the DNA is TGTGCCAGCAGTGACCACCCGGGGGGGCACTTC. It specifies CASSDHPGGHF.

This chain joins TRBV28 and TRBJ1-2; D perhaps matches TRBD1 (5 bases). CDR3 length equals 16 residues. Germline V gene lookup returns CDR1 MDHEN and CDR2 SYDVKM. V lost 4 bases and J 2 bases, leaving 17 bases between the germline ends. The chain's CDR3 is CASSSSGIGGNYGYTF. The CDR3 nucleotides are TGTGCCAGCAGTTCCTCAGGGATCGGGGGAAACTATGGCTACACCTTC.

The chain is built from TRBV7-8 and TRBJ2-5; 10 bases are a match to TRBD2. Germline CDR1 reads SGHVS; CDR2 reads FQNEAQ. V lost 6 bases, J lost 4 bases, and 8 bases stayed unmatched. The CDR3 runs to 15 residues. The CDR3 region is CASRRAGGPPETQYF. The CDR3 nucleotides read TGTGCCAGCAGAAGAGCGGGAGGGCCTCCAGAGACCCAGTACTTC.

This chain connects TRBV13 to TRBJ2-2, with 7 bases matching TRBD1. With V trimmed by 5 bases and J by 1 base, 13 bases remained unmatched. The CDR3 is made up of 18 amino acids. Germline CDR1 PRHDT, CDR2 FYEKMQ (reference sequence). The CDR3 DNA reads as TGTGCCAGCAGCCCTCGAACTGACAGGGTTGTGAACACCGGGGAGCTGTTTTTT. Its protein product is CASSPRTDRVVNTGELFF.

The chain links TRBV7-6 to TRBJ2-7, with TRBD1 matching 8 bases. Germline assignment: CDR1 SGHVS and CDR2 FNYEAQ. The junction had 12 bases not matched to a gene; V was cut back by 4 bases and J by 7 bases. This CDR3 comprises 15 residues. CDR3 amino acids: CASSSDADRGREQYF. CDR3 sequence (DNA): TGTGCCAGCAGCTCCGACGCCGACAGGGGCAGGGAGCAGTACTTC.

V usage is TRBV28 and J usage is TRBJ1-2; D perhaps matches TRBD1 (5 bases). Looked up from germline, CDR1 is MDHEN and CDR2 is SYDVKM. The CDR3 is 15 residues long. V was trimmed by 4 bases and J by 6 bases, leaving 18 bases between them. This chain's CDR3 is CASSSPPRGRDGYTF. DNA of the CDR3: TGTGCCAGCAGTTCCCCCCCCCGGGGGAGGGATGGCTACACCTTC.

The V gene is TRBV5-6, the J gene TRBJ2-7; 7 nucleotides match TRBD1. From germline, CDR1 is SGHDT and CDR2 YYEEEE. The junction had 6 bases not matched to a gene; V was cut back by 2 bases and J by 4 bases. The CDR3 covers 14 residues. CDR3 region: CASSFGTEIYEQYF. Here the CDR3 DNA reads TGTGCCAGCAGCTTCGGGACAGAGATATACGAGCAGTACTTC. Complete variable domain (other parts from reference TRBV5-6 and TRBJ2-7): DAGVTQSPTHLIKTRGQQVTLRCSPKSGHDTVSWYQQALGQGPQFIFQYYEEEERQRGNFPDRFSGHQFPNYSSELNVNALLLGDSALYLCASSFGTEIYEQYFGPGTRLTVT.